The 18 T cell receptor beta chains in this list originate from one sample, sequenced in a study of blood T cell repertoires in COVID-19 (dated by TCRdb to about 2020). Libraries were prepared through the immunoSEQ multiplex PCR assay. This immuneACCESS table, as held by TCRdb, lists in-frame sequences with V and J called but not all clones. Of the missing ones, under half trace to an unresolved V gene in checked studies; the others have no known cause. The sample table shows roughly 200,000 clones, and less than 90% are seen once. The ten biggest clones cover about 4% of the sample. Sequenced material: PBMCs or T cells enriched from blood (not recorded which). The receptors originated from a woman in her 30s who had been exposed to COVID-19.

This clone has a handful of counts. The V call is TRBV11-1, the J call TRBJ2-7, with TRBD1 matching 7 bases. Germline loops: CDR1 SGHAT, CDR2 FQDESV (reference sequence). V lost 5 bases, J lost 1 base, and 5 bases stayed unmatched. This CDR3 has 14 residues. CDR3 protein: CASSHRQGSYEQYF. In nucleotides, the CDR3 is TGTGCCAGCAGCCACCGACAGGGTTCCTACGAGCAGTACTTC.

This clone is a singleton in its sample. The V gene is TRBV4-2, the J gene TRBJ1-4; unclear D gene. Germline CDR1 LGHNA, CDR2 YNFKEQ. V lost 0 bases and J 6 bases, leaving 14 bases between the germline ends. This CDR3 is 16 amino acids long. For the CDR3, the DNA is TGTGCCAGCAGCCAAGATCAGGCAGGTTTAGATGAAAAACTGTTTTTT. Amino acids: CASSQDQAGLDEKLFF.

The chain couples TRBV3-1 (or the pseudogene TRBV3-2) to TRBJ1-2, with 7 bases matching TRBD1. The V segment lost 4 bases and the J segment 4 bases; nucleotides outside the gene matches: 15. Germline V lookup: CDR1 LGHDT, CDR2 YNNKEL (reference sequence). The CDR3 consists of 17 residues. The CDR3 nucleotides read TGTGCCAGCAGCCCCCCGGGACAGAGATGGCGGGGCTATGGCTACACCTTC. Amino acids: CASSPPGQRWRGYGYTF.

The J gene is TRBJ1-3, the V gene TRBV6-4, with TRBD1 identical over 7 bases. Trimming removed 3 bases from V and 4 bases from J; junction bases left unmatched: 6. Germline V lookup: CDR1 MRHNA, CDR2 SNTAGT. This CDR3 has 15 residues. The CDR3 region has the DNA TGTGCCAGCAGTGATTTTGGGACAGCGGGAAACACCATATATTTT. Residues: CASSDFGTAGNTIYF.

Points on this clone: A junction end diverges from the germline sequence, so it may reflect a read error. The chain joins TRBV19 to TRBJ1-5, with 8 bases aligning to TRBD1. Germline CDR1 LNHDA, CDR2 SQIVND (reference sequence). This CDR3 has 11 residues. In DNA form, the CDR3 reads TGTGCCAGTAGTCAAGGGACAGGCTTGGATTTT. This gives the protein CASSQGTGLDF.

The genes are TRBV5-1 and TRBJ1-2, with TRBD1 as a possible D gene (6 bases). V was cut by 1 base and J by 4 bases, with 14 bases left in between. Germline values: CDR1 SGHRS, CDR2 YFSETQ. This CDR3 comprises 15 residues. CDR3 protein: CASSLSIGGPYGYTF. The CDR3 region has the DNA TGCGCCAGCAGCTTGAGTATTGGGGGCCCCTATGGCTACACCTTC. The variable domain in full, completed from reference TRBV5-1 and TRBJ1-2, reads KAGVTQTPRYLIKTRGQQVTLSCSPISGHRSVSWYQQTPGQGLQFLFEYFSETQRNKGNFPGRFSGRQFSNSRSEMNVSTLELGDSALYLCASSLSIGGPYGYTFGSGTRLTVV.

Here the CDR3 reads CASTPGPTGQGAYNEQFF. CDR3 DNA: TGCGCCAGCACCCCAGGGCCCACGGGACAGGGGGCCTACAATGAGCAGTTCTTC. This sequence joins TRBV5-1 and TRBJ2-1; 11 nucleotides align to TRBD1. The CDR3 runs 18 residues. CDR1 and CDR2 (germline): SGHRS, YFSETQ. The V segment lost 6 bases and the J segment 2 bases; nucleotides outside the gene matches: 13.

The chain couples TRBV18 to TRBJ2-7; TRBD1 might be the D (5 bases). This CDR3 is built from 14 residues. V was shortened by 2 bases and J by 3 bases, with 11 bases between the two germline ends. Germline V gives CDR1 KGHSH, CDR2 LQKENI. The CDR3: CASSPNRMNYEQYF. Here the CDR3 DNA reads TGTGCCAGCTCACCAAACAGGATGAACTACGAGCAGTACTTC.

The DNA for the CDR3 is TGTGCCAGCAGCCAAGGGGCAGGGGGCCCCGGGAGGAGCAATCAGCCCCAGCATTTT. It codes for CASSQGAGGPGRSNQPQHF. The chain carries TRBV3-1 (or the pseudogene TRBV3-2) and TRBJ1-5, with 8 positions matching TRBD1. The germline gives CDR1 LGHDT, CDR2 YNNKEL (reference sequence). The CDR3 covers 19 residues. The trim removed 1 base at V and 1 base at J, leaving 12 bases unmatched.

The genes are TRBV7-2 and TRBJ2-3, with 9 bases fitting TRBD2. Germline CDR1 is SGHTA and CDR2 is FQGNSA. The CDR3 is 15 amino acids. V lost 5 bases and J lost 6; bases outside the gene matches: 9. DNA of the CDR3: TGTGCCAGCAGCCAAGGACTAGCGCACGGGGATACGCAGTATTTT. Its translation: CASSQGLAHGDTQYF.

The V and J genes are TRBV7-8 and TRBJ1-6; a possible D gene is TRBD1 (5 bases). This CDR3 has 14 amino acids. Germline V CDR1 and CDR2: SGHVS, FQNEAQ. V lost 3 bases to trimming and J lost 10 bases, with 13 bases between them. The CDR3 is CASSLRQGRSPLHF. The CDR3 nucleotides read TGTGCCAGCAGCTTGAGGCAGGGTCGATCACCCCTCCACTTT.

This clone appeared a single time. The chain is built from TRBV6-1 and TRBJ1-2, with unresolved D. The germline CDR1 and CDR2 sequences are MNHNS and SASEGT. CDR3 length: 14 residues. Trimming cost V 3 bases and J 4 bases, with 12 bases left between them. CDR3 protein: CASSDPLVSYGYTF. The CDR3 DNA sequence: TGTGCCAGCAGTGACCCCCTAGTAAGCTATGGCTACACCTTC.

This clone was detected once. The genes are TRBV27 and TRBJ2-7; 11 bases map to TRBD1. Germline loops: CDR1 MNHEY, CDR2 SMNVEV (reference sequence). V was clipped by 1 base and J by 3 bases; unmatched bases: 2. The CDR3 is 15 amino acids. CDR3 loop: CASSLLGTGGYEQYF. The CDR3 coding sequence is TGTGCCAGCAGTTTATTGGGGACAGGGGGCTACGAGCAGTACTTC.

The V gene is TRBV20-1, the J gene TRBJ2-1, with D perhaps matching TRBD1 (5 bases). The CDR3 length is 11 residues. Looked up from germline, CDR1 is DFQATT and CDR2 is SNEGSKA (reference sequence). The V end was cut by 3 bases, the J end by 8 bases, with 8 bases between. The CDR3 sequence: CSARRRDEQFF. For the CDR3, the DNA is TGCAGTGCTAGGCGCAGGGATGAGCAGTTCTTC.

DNA for the CDR3: TGTGCCAGTAGTATAGGAGGCGGTGGAAACACCATATATTTT. Encoded protein: CASSIGGGGNTIYF. The V gene is TRBV19, the J gene TRBJ1-3; D is uncertain. Germline values: CDR1 LNHDA, CDR2 SQIVND (reference sequence). V lost 1 base and J lost 3, with 7 bases in between. The CDR3 covers 14 residues.

This chain connects TRBV5-1 to TRBJ1-3; perhaps TRBD1 as D (6 bases). The length of the CDR3 is 17 residues. Germline V CDR1 and CDR2: SGHRS, YFSETQ. The V end was cut by 0 bases, the J end by 4 bases, with 17 bases between. CDR3 in amino acids: CASSLAAGAEVGNTIYF. CDR3 DNA sequence: TGCGCCAGCAGCTTGGCGGCGGGGGCTGAAGTAGGAAACACCATATATTTT.

This chain connects TRBV3-1 (or the pseudogene TRBV3-2) to TRBJ2-3, with D perhaps TRBD2 (6 bases). The CDR3 totals 13 residues. V lost 2 bases and J lost 8, with 11 bases in between. CDR1 LGHDT and CDR2 YNNKEL come from the germline V gene (reference sequence). CDR3 loop: CASSQKVAVTQYF. In DNA, the CDR3 is TGTGCCAGCAGCCAAAAAGTAGCGGTTACGCAGTATTTT.

The chain links TRBV19 to TRBJ1-5; tentatively, D is TRBD1 (5 bases). This CDR3 is built from 17 residues. CDR1 and CDR2 from the germline V gene are LNHDA and SQIVND (reference sequence). The V gene lost 5 bases and the J gene lost 0 bases, with 17 bases spanning the gap. CDR3 residues: CASSPGRAGNSNQPQHF. The CDR3 DNA reads as TGTGCCAGTAGTCCAGGGAGGGCCGGGAATAGCAATCAGCCCCAGCATTTT.